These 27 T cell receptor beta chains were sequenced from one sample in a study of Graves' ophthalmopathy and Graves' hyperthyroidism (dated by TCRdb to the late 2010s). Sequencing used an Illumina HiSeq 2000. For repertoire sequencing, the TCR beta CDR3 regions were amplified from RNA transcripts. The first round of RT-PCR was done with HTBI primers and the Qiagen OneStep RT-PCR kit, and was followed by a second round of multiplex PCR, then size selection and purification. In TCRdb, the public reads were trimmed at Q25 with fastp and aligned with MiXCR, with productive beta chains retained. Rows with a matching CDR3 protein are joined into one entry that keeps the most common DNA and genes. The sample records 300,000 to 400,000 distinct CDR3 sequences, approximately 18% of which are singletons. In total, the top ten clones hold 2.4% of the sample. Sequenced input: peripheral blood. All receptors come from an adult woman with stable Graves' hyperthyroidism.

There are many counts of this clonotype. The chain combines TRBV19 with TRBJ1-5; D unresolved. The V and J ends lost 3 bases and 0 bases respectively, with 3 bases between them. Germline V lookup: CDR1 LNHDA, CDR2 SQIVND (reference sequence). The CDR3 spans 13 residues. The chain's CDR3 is CASSISSNQPQHF. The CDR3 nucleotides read TGTGCCAGTAGTATCTCTAGCAATCAGCCCCAGCATTTT. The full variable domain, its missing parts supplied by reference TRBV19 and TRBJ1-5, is DGGITQSPKYLFRKEGQNVTLSCEQNLNHDAMYWYRQDPGQGLRLIYYSQIVNDFQKGDIAEGYSVSREKKESFPLTVTSAQKNPTAFYLCASSISSNQPQHFGDGTRLSIL.

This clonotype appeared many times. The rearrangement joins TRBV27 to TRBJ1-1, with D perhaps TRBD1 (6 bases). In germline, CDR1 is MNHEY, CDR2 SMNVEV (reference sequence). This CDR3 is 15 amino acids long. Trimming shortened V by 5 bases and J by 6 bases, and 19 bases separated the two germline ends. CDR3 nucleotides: TGTGCCAGCAGTCCAAATACAGGGATGGTCGCTGAAGCTTTCTTT. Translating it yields CASSPNTGMVAEAFF.

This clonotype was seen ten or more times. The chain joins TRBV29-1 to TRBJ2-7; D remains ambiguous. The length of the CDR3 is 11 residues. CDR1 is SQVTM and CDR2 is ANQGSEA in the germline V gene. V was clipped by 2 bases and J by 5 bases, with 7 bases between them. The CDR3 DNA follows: TGCAGCGTTGAACTACTCAACGAGCAGTACTTC. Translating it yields CSVELLNEQYF.

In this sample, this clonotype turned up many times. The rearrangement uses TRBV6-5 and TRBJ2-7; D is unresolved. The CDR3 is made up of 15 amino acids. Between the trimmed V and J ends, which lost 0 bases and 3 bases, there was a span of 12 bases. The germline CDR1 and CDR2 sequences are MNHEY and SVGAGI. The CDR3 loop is CASSYSRGIGYEQYF. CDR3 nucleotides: TGTGCCAGCAGTTACTCGAGAGGCATCGGCTACGAGCAGTACTTC.

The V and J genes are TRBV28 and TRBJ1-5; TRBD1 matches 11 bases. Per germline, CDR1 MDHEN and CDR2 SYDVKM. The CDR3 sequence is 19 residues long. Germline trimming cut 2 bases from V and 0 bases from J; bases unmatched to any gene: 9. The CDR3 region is CASSLAGTGGMVSNQPQHF. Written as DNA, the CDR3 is TGTGCCAGCAGTTTAGCCGGGACAGGGGGTATGGTTAGCAATCAGCCCCAGCATTTT.

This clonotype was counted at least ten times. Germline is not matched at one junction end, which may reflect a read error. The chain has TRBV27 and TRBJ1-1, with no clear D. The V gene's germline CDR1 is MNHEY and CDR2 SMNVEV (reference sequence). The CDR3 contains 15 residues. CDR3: CAGRRGGNLNTEAFF. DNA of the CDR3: TGTGCCGGCAGGCGCGGAGGTAACTTGAACACTGAAGCTTTCTTT.

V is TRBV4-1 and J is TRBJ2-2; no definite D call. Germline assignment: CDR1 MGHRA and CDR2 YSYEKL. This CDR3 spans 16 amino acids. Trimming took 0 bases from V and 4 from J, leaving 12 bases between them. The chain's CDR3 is CASSQEVVRPTGELFF. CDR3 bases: TGCGCCAGCAGCCAAGAAGTGGTTAGACCCACCGGGGAGCTGTTTTTT.

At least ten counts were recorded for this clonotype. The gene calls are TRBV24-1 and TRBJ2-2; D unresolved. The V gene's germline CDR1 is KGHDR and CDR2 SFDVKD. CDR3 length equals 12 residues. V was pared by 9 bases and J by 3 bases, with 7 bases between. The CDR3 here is CATGRYTGELFF. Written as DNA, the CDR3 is TGTGCCACCGGGCGGTACACCGGGGAGCTGTTTTTT.

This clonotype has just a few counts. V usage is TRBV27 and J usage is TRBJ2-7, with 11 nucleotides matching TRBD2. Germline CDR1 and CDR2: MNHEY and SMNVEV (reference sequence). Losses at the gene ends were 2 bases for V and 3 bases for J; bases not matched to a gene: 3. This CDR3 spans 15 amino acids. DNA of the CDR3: TGTGCCAGCAGTTTACGACTAGCGGGGTTCTACGAGCAGTACTTC. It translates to CASSLRLAGFYEQYF.

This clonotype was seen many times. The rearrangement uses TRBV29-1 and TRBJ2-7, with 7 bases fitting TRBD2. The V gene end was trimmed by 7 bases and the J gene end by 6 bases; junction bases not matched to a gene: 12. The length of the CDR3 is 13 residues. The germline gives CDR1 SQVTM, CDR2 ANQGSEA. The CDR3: CSAIPGGSIEQYF. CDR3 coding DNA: TGCAGCGCCATCCCAGGCGGGAGTATCGAGCAGTACTTC.

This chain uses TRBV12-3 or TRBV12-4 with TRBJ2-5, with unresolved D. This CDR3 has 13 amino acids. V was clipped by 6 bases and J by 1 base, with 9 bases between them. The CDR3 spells CASSIGPQETQYF. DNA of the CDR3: TGTGCCAGCAGCATTGGCCCCCAAGAGACCCAGTACTTC.

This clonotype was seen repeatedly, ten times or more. CDR3 DNA sequence: TGCGCCAGCAGCCCGGGACAGGGGGCTATCACTGAAGCTTTCTTT. Encoded protein: CASSPGQGAITEAFF. The rearrangement joins TRBV4-1 to TRBJ1-1; TRBD1 matches at 12 bases. The CDR3 runs to 15 residues. With 4 bases clipped from V and 4 bases from J, the junction kept 4 bases outside the gene matches. Germline lookup yields CDR1 MGHRA and CDR2 YSYEKL.

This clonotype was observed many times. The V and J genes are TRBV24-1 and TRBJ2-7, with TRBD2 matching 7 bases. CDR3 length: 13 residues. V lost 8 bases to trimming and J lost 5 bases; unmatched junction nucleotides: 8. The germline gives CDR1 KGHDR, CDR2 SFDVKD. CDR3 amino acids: CATKRDSTDEQYF. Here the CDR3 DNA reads TGTGCCACCAAGCGGGACTCGACCGACGAGCAGTACTTC.

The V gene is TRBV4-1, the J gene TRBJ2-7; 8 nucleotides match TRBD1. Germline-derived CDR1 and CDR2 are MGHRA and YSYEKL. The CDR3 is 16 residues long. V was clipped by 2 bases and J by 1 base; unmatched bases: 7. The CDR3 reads CASSQLGRDRSYEQYF. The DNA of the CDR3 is TGCGCCAGCAGCCAACTCGGTCGGGACAGGTCCTACGAGCAGTACTTC.

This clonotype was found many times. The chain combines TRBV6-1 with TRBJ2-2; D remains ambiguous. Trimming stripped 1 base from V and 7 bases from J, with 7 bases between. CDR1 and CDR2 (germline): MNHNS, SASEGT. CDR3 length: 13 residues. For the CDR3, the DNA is TGTGCCAGCAGTGAAGAAAGGGTCGGGGAGCTGTTTTTT. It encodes CASSEERVGELFF.

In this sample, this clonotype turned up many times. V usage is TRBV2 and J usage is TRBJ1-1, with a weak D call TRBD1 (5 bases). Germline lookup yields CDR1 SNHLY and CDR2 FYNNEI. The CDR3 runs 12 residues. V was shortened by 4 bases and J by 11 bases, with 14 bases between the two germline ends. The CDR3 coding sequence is TGTGCCAGCAGTGCAAGGGGATTTGACGCTTTCTTT. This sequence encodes CASSARGFDAFF.

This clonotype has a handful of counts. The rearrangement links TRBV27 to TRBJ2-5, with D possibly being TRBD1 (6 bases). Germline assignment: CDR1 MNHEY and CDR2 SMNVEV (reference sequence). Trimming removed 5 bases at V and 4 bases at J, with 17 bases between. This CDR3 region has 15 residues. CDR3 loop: CASSQRGARGETQYF. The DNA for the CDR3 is TGTGCCAGCAGTCAAAGAGGAGCCAGGGGAGAGACCCAGTACTTC.

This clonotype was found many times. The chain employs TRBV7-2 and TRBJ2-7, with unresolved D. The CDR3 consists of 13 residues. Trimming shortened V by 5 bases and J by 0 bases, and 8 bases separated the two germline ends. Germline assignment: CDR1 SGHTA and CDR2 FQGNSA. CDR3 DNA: TGTGCCAGCAGCCCCAGCTCCTCCTACGAGCAGTACTTC. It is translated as CASSPSSSYEQYF.

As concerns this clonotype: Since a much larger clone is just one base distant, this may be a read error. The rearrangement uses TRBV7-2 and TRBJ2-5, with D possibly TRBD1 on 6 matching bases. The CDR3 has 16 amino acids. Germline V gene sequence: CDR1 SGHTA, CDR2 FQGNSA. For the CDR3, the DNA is TGTGCCAGCAGCTTAGTTTGGTCAGGGGCGCAAGAGACCAAGTACTTC. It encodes CASSLVWSGAQETKYF.

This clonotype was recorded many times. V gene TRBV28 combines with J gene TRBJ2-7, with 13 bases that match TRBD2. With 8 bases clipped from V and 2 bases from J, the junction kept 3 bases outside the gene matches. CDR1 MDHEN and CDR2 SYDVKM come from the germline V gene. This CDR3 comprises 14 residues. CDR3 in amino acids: CASWTSGSPYEQYF. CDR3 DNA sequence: TGTGCCAGCTGGACTAGCGGGAGCCCCTACGAGCAGTACTTC.

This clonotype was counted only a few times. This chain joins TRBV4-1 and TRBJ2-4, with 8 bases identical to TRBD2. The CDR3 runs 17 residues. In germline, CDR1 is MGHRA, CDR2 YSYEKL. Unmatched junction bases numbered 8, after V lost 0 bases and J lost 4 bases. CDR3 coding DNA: TGCGCCAGCAGCCAAGATGGCAGCGGGAGTGCGAAAAACATTCAGTACTTC. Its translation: CASSQDGSGSAKNIQYF.

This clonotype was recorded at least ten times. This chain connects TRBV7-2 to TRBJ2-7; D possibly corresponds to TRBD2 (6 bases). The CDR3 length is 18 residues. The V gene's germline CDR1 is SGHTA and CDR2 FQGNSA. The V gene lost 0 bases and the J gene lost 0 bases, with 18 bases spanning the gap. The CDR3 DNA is TGTGCCAGCAGCTTAGCCGTAGGGGTTAGCGGATACTCCTACGAGCAGTACTTC. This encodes CASSLAVGVSGYSYEQYF. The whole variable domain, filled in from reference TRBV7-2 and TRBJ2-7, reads GAGVSQSPSNKVTEKGKDVELRCDPISGHTALYWYRQSLGQGLEFLIYFQGNSAPDKSGLPSDRFSAERTGGSVSTLTIQRTQQEDSAVYLCASSLAVGVSGYSYEQYFGPGTRLTVT.

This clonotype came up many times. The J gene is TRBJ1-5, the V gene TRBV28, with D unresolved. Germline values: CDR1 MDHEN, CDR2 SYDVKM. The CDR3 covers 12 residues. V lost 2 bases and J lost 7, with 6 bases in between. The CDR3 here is CASSLIQQPQHF. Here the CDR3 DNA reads TGTGCCAGCAGTTTAATACAGCAGCCCCAGCATTTT.

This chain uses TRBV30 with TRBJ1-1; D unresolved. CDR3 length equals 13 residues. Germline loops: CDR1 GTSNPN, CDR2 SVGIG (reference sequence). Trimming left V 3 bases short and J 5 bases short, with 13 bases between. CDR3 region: CAWSPDRETEAFF. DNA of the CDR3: TGTGCCTGGAGCCCGGATAGGGAAACTGAAGCTTTCTTT.

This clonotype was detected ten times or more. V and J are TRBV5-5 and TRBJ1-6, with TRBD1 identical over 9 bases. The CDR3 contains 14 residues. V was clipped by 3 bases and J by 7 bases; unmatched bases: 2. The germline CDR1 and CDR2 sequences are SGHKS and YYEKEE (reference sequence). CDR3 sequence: CASSSTGGNSPLHF. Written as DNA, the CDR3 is TGTGCCAGCAGCTCAACAGGGGGCAATTCACCCCTCCACTTT. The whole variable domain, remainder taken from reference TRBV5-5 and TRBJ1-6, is DAGVTQSPTHLIKTRGQQVTLRCSPISGHKSVSWYQQVLGQGPQFIFQYYEKEERGRGNFPDRFSARQFPNYSSELNVNALLLGDSALYLCASSSTGGNSPLHFGNGTRLTVT.

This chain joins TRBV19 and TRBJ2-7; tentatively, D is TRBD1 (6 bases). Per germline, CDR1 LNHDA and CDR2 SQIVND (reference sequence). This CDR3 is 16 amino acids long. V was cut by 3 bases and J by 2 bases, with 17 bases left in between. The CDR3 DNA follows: TGTGCCAGTAGTATTGGACCCGGGACATTTCCCTACGAGCAGTACTTC. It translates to CASSIGPGTFPYEQYF.

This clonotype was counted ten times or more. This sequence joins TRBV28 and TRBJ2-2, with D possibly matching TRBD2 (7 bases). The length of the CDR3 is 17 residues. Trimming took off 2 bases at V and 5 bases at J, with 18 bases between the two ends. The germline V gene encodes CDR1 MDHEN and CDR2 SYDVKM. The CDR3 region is CASSLDFSGGGTGELFF. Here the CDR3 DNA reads TGTGCCAGCAGTTTAGACTTTTCGGGGGGCGGGACCGGGGAGCTGTTTTTT.